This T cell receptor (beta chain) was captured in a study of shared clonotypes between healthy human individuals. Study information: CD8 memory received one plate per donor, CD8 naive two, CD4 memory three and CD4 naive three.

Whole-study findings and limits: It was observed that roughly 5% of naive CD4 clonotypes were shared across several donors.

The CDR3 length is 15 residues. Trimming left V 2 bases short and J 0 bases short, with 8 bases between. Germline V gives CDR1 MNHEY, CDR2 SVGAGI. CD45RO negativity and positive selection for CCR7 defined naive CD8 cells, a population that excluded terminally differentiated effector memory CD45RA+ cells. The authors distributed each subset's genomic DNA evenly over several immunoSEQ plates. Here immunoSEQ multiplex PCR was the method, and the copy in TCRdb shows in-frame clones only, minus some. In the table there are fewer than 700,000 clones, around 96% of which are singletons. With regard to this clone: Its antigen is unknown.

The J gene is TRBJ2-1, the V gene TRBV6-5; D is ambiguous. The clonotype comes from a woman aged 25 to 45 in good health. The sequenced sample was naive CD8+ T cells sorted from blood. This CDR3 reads CASSYGLSSYNEQFF. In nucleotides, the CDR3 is TGTGCCAGCAGTTACGGGCTGAGCTCCTACAATGAGCAGTTCTTC.